This entry features one T cell receptor (beta chain) sequence. This sample stems from a study of blood T cell repertoires in COVID-19. The CDR3 contains 14 residues. The V and J ends lost 6 bases and 1 base respectively, with 13 bases between them. CDR1 is SEHNR, CDR2 FQNEAQ, per germline (reference sequence). The data were produced by immunoSEQ multiplex PCR, yet TCRdb's version contains in-frame clones alone and is incomplete. The table includes under 85,000 clones, more than 70% detected once. The rearrangement links TRBV7-9 to TRBJ2-7, with D possibly being TRBD2 (6 bases). Sequenced material: peripheral blood. The sequence derives from a man aged 80 or over with active or convalescent COVID-19. As DNA, the CDR3 is TGTGCCAGCAGAACGGAGGGAGCTTCCTACGAGCAGTACTTC. Translating gives CASRTEGASYEQYF.